This is a list of T cell receptor beta chains from one sample in a study of glioma-infiltrating T cells. MiXCR, run by TCRdb on the multiplex PCR reads, gives a single entry per CDR3 protein. The table lists around 99,000 distinct CDR3 sequences, less than 30% of them singletons. Sequencing was done on a sample of glioma tissue, nonneoplastic brain tissue, or PBMCs (not recorded which). Every receptor here comes from a human donor with low-grade glioma or glioblastoma, undergoing nonglioma brain surgery, or in good health (not recorded which). Each CDR3 is given with its conserved first and last residue. The D gene is left open where the match is weak. The size of a clone is reported for some rows only, either as once, few or many, or as a class for expanded clones.

D	J	V	size	DNA	CDR3
.	TRBJ1-4	TRBV6-1	many	TGTGCCAGCAGCGGGACTCCTGAAAAACTGTTTTTT	CASSGTPEKLFF
.	TRBJ1-2	TRBV6-1	many	TGTGCCAGCAGTTGGGGACCTAACTATGGCTACACCTTC	CASSWGPNYGYTF
.	TRBJ2-5	TRBV7-2	many	TGTGCCAGCAGCATGGGACTCGTGGAACAAGAGACCCAGTACTTC	CASSMGLVEQETQYF
TRBD1	TRBJ1-1	TRBV20-1	many	TGCAGTGCTAGGACCGGGACAGGGACGTTTGAAGCTTTCTTT	CSARTGTGTFEAFF
TRBD2	TRBJ2-3	TRBV7-6	many	TGTGCCAGCAGCTCACGACTAGCGGGCAACACAGATACGCAGTATTTT	CASSSRLAGNTDTQYF
.	TRBJ1-1	TRBV7-2	.	TGTGCCAACAACCCCGGAGCGAACACTGAAGCTTTCTTT	CANNPGANTEAFF
.	TRBJ2-7	TRBV14	.	TGTGCCAGCAGCCAAGGTTCGCACGAGCAGTACTTC	CASSQGSHEQYF
TRBD2	TRBJ2-1	TRBV7-2	many	TGTGCCAGCAGCTTTATGCCTAGCGGGATTAATTGGTACAATGAGCAGTTCTTC	CASSFMPSGINWYNEQFF
TRBD2	TRBJ2-7	TRBV6-2/TRBV6-3	many	TGTGCCAGCGGGGTCTGGTCTAGCGGGACGGAGCAGTACTTC	CASGVWSSGTEQYF
.	TRBJ1-1	TRBV7-3	many	TGTGCCAGCAGCTTAATGCCCCAAGGGCAGGTCGACACTGAAGCTTTCTTT	CASSLMPQGQVDTEAFF
TRBD1	TRBJ2-1	TRBV29-1	.	TGCAGCGTGGCGGACAGGGGCTACAATGAGCAGTTCTTC	CSVADRGYNEQFF
.	TRBJ1-3	TRBV19	few	TGTGCCAGCGGCCGTTCGGCGGACAGTATCTCTGGAAACACCATATATTTT	CASGRSADSISGNTIYF
.	TRBJ2-5	TRBV29-1	many	TGCAGCGTGTCTAGGGGGGAAGAGACCCAGTACTTC	CSVSRGEETQYF
TRBD1	TRBJ1-6	TRBV3-1	many	TGTGCCAGCAGCCAAGCTGGGACAGGGGGCTCACCCCTCCACTTT	CASSQAGTGGSPLHF